This T cell receptor (beta chain) is drawn from a study of blood T cell repertoires in COVID-19. The overall study: The United States, Italy and Spain provided the acute and convalescent COVID-19 samples. T cells, B-cell-depleted T cells, or PBMCs provided the cDNA or gDNA that served as material.

Germline loops: CDR1 SGHRS, CDR2 YFSETQ. This CDR3 region has 13 residues. V lost 0 bases to trimming and J lost 5 bases, with 6 bases between them. Original methodology: Amplified reference gene primers provided the basis for estimating nucleated cell counts. The method was immunoSEQ multiplex PCR; TCRdb's version includes in-frame clones alone and lacks a portion of them. V and J calls and clone size follow that table, whereas D and trimming were derived from the DNA. Of more than 100,000 clones in the sample, around 88% were seen once. J is TRBJ2-1 and V is TRBV5-1; D is undetermined. The source is a human donor in a cohort sampled during active COVID-19. Sequencing was done on a sample of peripheral blood. CDR3 protein: CASSLELNNEQFF. In DNA form, the CDR3 reads TGCGCCAGCAGCTTGGAGCTAAACAATGAGCAGTTCTTC.